These T cell receptor beta chains were read from a single sample in a study of T cell responses to AZD1222 COVID-19 vaccine. The method was immunoSEQ multiplex PCR; TCRdb's version includes in-frame clones alone and lacks a portion of them. The table has 120,000 or so clones, more than 80% seen once. Specimen: peripheral blood, collected on day 0 of AZD1222 vaccination. These receptors were collected from an adult in good health. Each CDR3 is given with its conserved first and last residue. A D gene is named only where the DNA matches it firmly. Expanded clones are given a class, and other clones once, few, many or no size at all.

j_call | clone_size | d_call | v_call | cdr3_nt | cdr3_aa
TRBJ2-7 | - | TRBD1 | TRBV14 | TGTGCCAGCAGCCCCAGTGAAGGGACAGGGAGGTTACGGACCTACGAGCAGTACTTC | CASSPSEGTGRLRTYEQYF
TRBJ2-7 | - | TRBD1 | TRBV15 | TGTGCCACCAGCAAATCGGACAGGGGCTCCTACGAGCAGTACTTC | CATSKSDRGSYEQYF
TRBJ2-7 | few | - | TRBV19 | TGTGCCAGTAGTATCGGGTCCTACGAGCAGTACTTC | CASSIGSYEQYF
TRBJ1-4 | - | - | TRBV6-5 | TGTGCCAGCAGTCATACAGCCCCGGAGGAAAAACTGTTTTTT | CASSHTAPEEKLFF
TRBJ2-7 | - | - | TRBV19 | TGTGCCAGTACCCCCCCCCTAACCTACGAGCAGTACTTC | CASTPPLTYEQYF
TRBJ2-1 | - | TRBD2 | TRBV5-5 | TGTGCCAGCAGCTTGCAGGGCGGGAGCTACAATGAGCAGTTCTTC | CASSLQGGSYNEQFF
TRBJ2-1 | - | - | TRBV5-4 | TGTGCCAGCAGCGACGGGTGGGGGCTGATCAATGAGCAGTTCTTC | CASSDGWGLINEQFF
TRBJ2-7 | - | TRBD2 | TRBV9 | TGTGCCAGCAGCGCGGTCGACGGGACTAGCGGCTACGAGCAGTACTTC | CASSAVDGTSGYEQYF
TRBJ2-7 | - | - | TRBV24-1 | TGTGCCACCAGCGAACGACCTAGGGGGGGCCCTTGGGGGGCCGAGCAGTACTTC | CATSERPRGGPWGAEQYF
TRBJ1-6 | - | - | TRBV5-1 | TGCGCCAGCAGCTTGGCCGACAGATTTCCACCCCTCCACTTT | CASSLADRFPPLHF
TRBJ2-1 | once | TRBD1 | TRBV5-1 | TGCGCCAGCAGCTTGTCCAGCCTGACAGGGGATGACCCATACAATGAGCAGTTCTTC | CASSLSSLTGDDPYNEQFF
TRBJ2-7 | - | - | TRBV21-1 | TGTGCCAGCCCTAGAGGGGCCAACTCCTACGAGCAGTACTTC | CASPRGANSYEQYF
TRBJ1-1 | - | - | TRBV19 | TGTGCCAGTAGTACAGGGAGTTCGAACACTGAAGCTTTCTTT | CASSTGSSNTEAFF
TRBJ2-7 | - | - | TRBV28 | TGTGCCAGCAGCTCTCACGAGCAGTACTTC | CASSSHEQYF
TRBJ1-5 | - | - | TRBV7-8 | TGTGCCAGCAGCCTGACCCCTCGGGGCTCCAATCAGCCCCAGCATTTT | CASSLTPRGSNQPQHF
TRBJ2-3 | - | TRBD2 | TRBV28 | TGTGCCAGCCCCCCCGGGACTAGCGGGAGAGATACGCAGTATTTT | CASPPGTSGRDTQYF
TRBJ2-2 | - | TRBD1 | TRBV28 | TGTGCCAGCAGTTATCCGGGACAGGGGGTGAACACCGGGGAGCTGTTTTTT | CASSYPGQGVNTGELFF
TRBJ2-7 | - | TRBD2 | TRBV7-2 | TGTGCCAGCAGCTTAAATGGGTGGGACTACCTATACGAGCAGTACTTC | CASSLNGWDYLYEQYF
TRBJ2-1 | - | - | TRBV2 | TGTGCCAGCAGTCCCAAGACCACGGGCTACAATGAGCAGTTCTTC | CASSPKTTGYNEQFF
TRBJ1-6 | - | TRBD1 | TRBV25-1 | TGTGCCAGCAGTGCCATTGACAGGGATAATTCACCCCTCCACTTT | CASSAIDRDNSPLHF
TRBJ1-5 | - | - | TRBV6-2/TRBV6-3 | TGTGCCAGCAGTTACCGCCAGAACGACTGGAATCAGCCCCAGCATTTT | CASSYRQNDWNQPQHF
TRBJ1-1 | - | - | TRBV25-1 | TGTGCCAGCAGCCCCCCTGCCGGGCAGGGAAGGGCTGAAGCTTTCTTT | CASSPPAGQGRAEAFF
TRBJ1-1 | - | TRBD1 | TRBV10-3 | TGTGCCATCAGTGGGAAGGAGGGACAGTCAGACACTGAAGCTTTCTTT | CAISGKEGQSDTEAFF
TRBJ1-1 | once | TRBD1 | TRBV27 | TGTGCCAGCAGTTTATATTCCGGCGTCGGGACAGCCAGGGCTTTCTTT | CASSLYSGVGTARAFF
TRBJ2-1 | few | TRBD2 | TRBV29-1 | TGCAGCGTTGAAGGGGGTCTAGCGGGAGGGAGATGGAGTGAGCAGTTCTTC | CSVEGGLAGGRWSEQFF
TRBJ1-1 | - | TRBD1 | TRBV19 | TGTGCCAGTACCCGGGACAGAGCTAACACTGAAGCTTTCTTT | CASTRDRANTEAFF
TRBJ2-7 | - | TRBD1 | TRBV7-9 | TGTGCCAGCAGCCCTTTTCGGGACAGAGCCTACGAGCAGTACTTC | CASSPFRDRAYEQYF
TRBJ1-2 | - | TRBD1 | TRBV6-5 | TGTGCCAGCGGGGGACAGGCGATTTACACCTTC | CASGGQAIYTF
TRBJ1-5 | - | TRBD1 | TRBV28 | TGTGCCAGCGAGGGACAGTACAGCAATCAGCCCCAGCATTTT | CASEGQYSNQPQHF
TRBJ2-2 | few | TRBD2 | TRBV4-3 | TGCGCCAGCAGCCAAGATGCAGCGGGAGCACGGTCCGGGGAGCTGTTTTTT | CASSQDAAGARSGELFF
TRBJ1-5 | - | - | TRBV4-1 | TGCGCCAGCAGCCAAGATGGGGGTTTAGGGAATCAGCCCCAGCATTTT | CASSQDGGLGNQPQHF
TRBJ1-5 | - | - | TRBV10-2 | TGCGCCAGCAGTGGCGGGGTTGGTCAGCCCCAGCATTTT | CASSGGVGQPQHF
TRBJ2-5 | - | - | TRBV6-5 | TGTGCCAGCAGTTACTCCACGGGACAAGAGACCCAGTACTTC | CASSYSTGQETQYF
TRBJ1-1 | - | - | TRBV14 | TGTGCCAGCAGCCAAGTCCCGCCCAAGACAGCCACTGAAGCTTTCTTT | CASSQVPPKTATEAFF